The clone carrying this T cell receptor beta chain was counted only a few times. The data were obtained in a study of control samples from healthy donors and cancer patients. This table comes from immunoSEQ multiplex PCR, and its TCRdb copy is limited to in-frame clones, with some not included. The table has 45,000 or so clones, more than 70% seen once. Germline lookup yields CDR1 SGHKS and CDR2 YYEKEE (reference sequence). The CDR3 is 13 amino acids. J lost 10 bases, V lost 2 bases, and 6 bases had no gene match. The sequencing sample was made of PBMCs. This rearrangement joins TRBV5-5 to TRBJ2-1, with TRBD1 matching 7 bases. The source is a woman aged 55-70 years with lung cancer. The CDR3 region has the DNA TGTGCCAGCAGCTTTTATATCAGGGGGGAGCAGTTCTTC. This sequence encodes CASSFYIRGEQFF.